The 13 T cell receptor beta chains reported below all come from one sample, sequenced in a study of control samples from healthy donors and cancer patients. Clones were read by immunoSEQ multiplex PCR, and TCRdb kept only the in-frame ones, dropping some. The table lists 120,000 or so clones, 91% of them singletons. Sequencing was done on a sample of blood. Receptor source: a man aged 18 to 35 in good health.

The CDR3, as DNA: TGTGCCAGCAGCATCAGAGATATTCCAGGGTCTAACTATGGCTACACCTTC. As protein: CASSIRDIPGSNYGYTF. V and J are TRBV21-1 and TRBJ1-2; the D call in the table, TRBD1, was not verified against the DNA. TRBV21-1 counts as a pseudogene. This CDR3 is built from 17 residues.

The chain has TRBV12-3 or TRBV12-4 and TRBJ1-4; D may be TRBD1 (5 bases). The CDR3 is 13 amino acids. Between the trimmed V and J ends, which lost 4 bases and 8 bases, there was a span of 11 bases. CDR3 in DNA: TGTGCCAGCAGTTCCGGGGCCGGGGAAAAACTGTTTTTT. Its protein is CASSSGAGEKLFF.

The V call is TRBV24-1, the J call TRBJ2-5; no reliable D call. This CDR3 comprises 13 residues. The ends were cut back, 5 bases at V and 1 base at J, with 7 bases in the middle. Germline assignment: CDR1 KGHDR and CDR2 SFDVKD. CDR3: CATSARFQETQYF. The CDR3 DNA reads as TGTGCCACCAGTGCTCGGTTCCAAGAGACCCAGTACTTC.

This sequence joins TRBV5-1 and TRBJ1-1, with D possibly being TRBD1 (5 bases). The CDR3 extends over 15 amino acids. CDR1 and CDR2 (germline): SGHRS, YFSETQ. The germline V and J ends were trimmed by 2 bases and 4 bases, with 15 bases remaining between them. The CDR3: CASSFEGLGGTEAFF. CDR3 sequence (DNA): TGCGCCAGCAGCTTCGAGGGACTGGGGGGCACTGAAGCTTTCTTT.

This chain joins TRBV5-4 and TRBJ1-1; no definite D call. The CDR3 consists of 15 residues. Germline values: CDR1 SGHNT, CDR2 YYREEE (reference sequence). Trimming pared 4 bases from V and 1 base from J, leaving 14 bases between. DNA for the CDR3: TGTGCCAGCAGCCCGGGCGGGAGGGCGAACACTGAAGCTTTCTTT. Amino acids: CASSPGGRANTEAFF.

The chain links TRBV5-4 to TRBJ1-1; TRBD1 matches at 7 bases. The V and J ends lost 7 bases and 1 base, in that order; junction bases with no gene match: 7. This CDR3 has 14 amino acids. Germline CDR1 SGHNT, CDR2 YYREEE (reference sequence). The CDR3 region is CASRGTASNTEAFF. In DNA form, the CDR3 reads TGTGCCAGCCGCGGGACAGCATCGAACACTGAAGCTTTCTTT.

CDR3: CASSLRSGNYDTQYF. CDR3 nucleotides: TGTGCCAGCAGCTTACGCAGCGGGAATTACGATACGCAGTATTTT. The chain combines TRBV7-6 with TRBJ2-3, with TRBD2 identical over 7 bases. Losses at the gene ends were 2 bases for V and 6 bases for J; bases not matched to a gene: 8. The CDR3 totals 15 residues. The germline V gene has CDR1 SGHVS and CDR2 FNYEAQ.

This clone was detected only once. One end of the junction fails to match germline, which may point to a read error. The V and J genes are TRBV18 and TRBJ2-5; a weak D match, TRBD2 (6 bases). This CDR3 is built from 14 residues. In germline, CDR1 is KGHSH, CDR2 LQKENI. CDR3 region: CASSPLAVQETQYF. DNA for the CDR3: TGTGCCAGCTCGCCACTAGCTGTACAAGAGACCCAGTACTTC.

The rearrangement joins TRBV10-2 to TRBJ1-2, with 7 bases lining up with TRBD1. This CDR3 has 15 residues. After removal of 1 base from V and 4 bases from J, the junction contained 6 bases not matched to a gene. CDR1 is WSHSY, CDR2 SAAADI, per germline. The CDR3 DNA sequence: TGCGCCAGCAGTGAGTTCCAGGGGGGCGGCTATGGCTACACCTTC. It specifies CASSEFQGGGYGYTF.

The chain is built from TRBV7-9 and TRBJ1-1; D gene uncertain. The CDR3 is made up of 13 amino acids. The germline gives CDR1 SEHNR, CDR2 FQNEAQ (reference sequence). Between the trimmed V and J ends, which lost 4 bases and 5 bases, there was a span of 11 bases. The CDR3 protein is CASSWVLDTEAFF. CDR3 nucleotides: TGTGCCAGCAGCTGGGTCTTAGATACTGAAGCTTTCTTT.

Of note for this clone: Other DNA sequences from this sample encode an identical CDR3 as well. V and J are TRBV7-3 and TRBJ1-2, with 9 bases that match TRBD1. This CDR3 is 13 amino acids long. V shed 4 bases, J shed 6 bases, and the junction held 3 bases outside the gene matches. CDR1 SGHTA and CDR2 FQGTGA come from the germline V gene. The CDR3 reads CASSSGQGDGYTF. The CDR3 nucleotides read TGTGCCAGCAGCTCGGGACAGGGTGATGGCTACACCTTC.

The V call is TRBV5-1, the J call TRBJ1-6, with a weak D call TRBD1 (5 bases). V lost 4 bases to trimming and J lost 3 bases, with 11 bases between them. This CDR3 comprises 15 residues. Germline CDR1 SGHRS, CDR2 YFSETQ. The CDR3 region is CASSPGLSYNSPLHF. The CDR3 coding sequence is TGCGCCAGCAGCCCGGGACTGAGCTATAATTCACCCCTCCACTTT. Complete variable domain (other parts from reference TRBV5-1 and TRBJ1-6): KAGVTQTPRYLIKTRGQQVTLSCSPISGHRSVSWYQQTPGQGLQFLFEYFSETQRNKGNFPGRFSGRQFSNSRSEMNVSTLELGDSALYLCASSPGLSYNSPLHFGNGTRLTVT.

The chain's CDR3 is CASSHVRDRPSGANVLTF. The CDR3 DNA sequence: TGTGCCAGCAGCCACGTCCGGGACAGACCCTCTGGGGCCAACGTCCTGACTTTC. The genes are TRBV7-9 and TRBJ2-6, with TRBD1 matching over 7 bases. In germline, CDR1 is SEHNR, CDR2 FQNEAQ (reference sequence). V shed 5 bases and J 0 bases; nucleotides not matched to a gene: 10. This CDR3 is 18 amino acids long.